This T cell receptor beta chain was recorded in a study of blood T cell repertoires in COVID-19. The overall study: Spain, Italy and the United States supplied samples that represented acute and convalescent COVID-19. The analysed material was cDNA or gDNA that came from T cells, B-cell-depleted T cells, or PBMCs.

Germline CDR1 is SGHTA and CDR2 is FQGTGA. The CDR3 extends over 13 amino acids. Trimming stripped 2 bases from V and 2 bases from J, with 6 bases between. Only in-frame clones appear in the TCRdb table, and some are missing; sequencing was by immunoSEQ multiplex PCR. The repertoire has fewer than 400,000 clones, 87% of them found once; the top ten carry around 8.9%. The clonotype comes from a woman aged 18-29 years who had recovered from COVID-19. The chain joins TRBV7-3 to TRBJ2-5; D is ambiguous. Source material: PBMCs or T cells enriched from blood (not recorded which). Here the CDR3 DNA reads TGTGCCAGCAGCTTAGAGCTACAAGAGACCCAGTACTTC. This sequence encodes CASSLELQETQYF.